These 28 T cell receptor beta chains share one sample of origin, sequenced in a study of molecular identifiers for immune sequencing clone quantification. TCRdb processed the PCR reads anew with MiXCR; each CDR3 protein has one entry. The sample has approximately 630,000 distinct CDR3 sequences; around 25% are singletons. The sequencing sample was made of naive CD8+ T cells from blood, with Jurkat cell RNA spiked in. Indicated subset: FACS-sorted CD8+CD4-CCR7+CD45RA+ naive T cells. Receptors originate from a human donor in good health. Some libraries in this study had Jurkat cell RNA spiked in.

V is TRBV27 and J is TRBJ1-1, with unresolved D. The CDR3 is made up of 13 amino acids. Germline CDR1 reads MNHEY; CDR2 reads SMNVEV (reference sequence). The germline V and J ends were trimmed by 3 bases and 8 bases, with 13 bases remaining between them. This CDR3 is CASSLGPGREAFF. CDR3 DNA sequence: TGTGCCAGCAGTTTGGGCCCGGGGAGAGAAGCTTTCTTT.

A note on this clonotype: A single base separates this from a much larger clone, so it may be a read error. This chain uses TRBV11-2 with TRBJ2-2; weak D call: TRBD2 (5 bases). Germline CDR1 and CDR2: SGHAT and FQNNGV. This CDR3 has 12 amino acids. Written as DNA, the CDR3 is TGTGCCAGCAGCTTAACGGTCGGGAAGCTGTTTTTT. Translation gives CASSLTVGKLFF.

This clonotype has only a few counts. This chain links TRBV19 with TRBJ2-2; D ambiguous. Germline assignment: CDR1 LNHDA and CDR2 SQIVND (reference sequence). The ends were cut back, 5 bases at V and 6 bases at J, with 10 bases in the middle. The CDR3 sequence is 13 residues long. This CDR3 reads CASSVLASGELFF. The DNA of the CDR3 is TGTGCCAGTAGTGTTCTGGCGTCCGGGGAGCTGTTTTTT.

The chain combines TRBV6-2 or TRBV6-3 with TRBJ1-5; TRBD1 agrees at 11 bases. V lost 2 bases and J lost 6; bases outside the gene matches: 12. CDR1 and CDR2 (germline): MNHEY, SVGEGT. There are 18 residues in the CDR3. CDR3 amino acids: CASSYNPYGQGAPQPQHF. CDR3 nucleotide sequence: TGTGCCAGCAGTTACAATCCCTATGGACAGGGGGCGCCTCAGCCCCAGCATTTT.

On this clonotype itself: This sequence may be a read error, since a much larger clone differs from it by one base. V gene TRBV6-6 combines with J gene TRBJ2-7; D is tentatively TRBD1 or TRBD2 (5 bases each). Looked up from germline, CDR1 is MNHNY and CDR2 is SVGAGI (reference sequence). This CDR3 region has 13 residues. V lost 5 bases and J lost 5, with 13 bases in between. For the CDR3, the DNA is TGTGCCAGCAGTACGGGCCGGGGCCACGAGCAGTACTTC. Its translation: CASSTGRGHEQYF.

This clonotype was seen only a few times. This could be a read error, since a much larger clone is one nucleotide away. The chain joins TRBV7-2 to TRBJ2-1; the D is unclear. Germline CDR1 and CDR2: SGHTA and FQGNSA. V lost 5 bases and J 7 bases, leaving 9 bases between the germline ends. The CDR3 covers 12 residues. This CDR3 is CASSRVGNEQFF. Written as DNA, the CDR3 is TGTGCCAGCAGCCGGGTGGGAAATGAGCAGTTCTTC.

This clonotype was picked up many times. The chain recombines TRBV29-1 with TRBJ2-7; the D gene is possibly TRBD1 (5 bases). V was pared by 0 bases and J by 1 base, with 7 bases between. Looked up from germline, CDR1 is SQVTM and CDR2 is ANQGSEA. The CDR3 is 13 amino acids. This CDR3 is CSVEDQGSYEQYF. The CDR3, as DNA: TGCAGCGTTGAAGATCAGGGTTCCTACGAGCAGTACTTC.

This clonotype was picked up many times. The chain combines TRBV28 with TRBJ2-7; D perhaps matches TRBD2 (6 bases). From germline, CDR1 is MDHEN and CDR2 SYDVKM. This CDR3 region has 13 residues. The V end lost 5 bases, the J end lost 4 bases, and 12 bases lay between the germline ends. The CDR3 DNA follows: TGTGCCAGCAGTACGGGACTTCCATACGAGCAGTACTTC. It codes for CASSTGLPYEQYF.

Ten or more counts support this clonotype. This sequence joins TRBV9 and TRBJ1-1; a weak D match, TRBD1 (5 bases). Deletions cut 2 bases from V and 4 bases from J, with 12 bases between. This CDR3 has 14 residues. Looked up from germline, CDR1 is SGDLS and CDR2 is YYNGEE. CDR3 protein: CASSVWGDGTEAFF. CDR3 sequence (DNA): TGTGCCAGCAGCGTTTGGGGGGACGGCACTGAAGCTTTCTTT. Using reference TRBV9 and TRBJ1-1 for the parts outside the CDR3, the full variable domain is DSGVTQTPKHLITATGQRVTLRCSPRSGDLSVYWYQQSLDQGLQFLIQYYNGEERAKGNILERFSAQQFPDLHSELNLSSLELGDSALYFCASSVWGDGTEAFFGQGTRLTVV.

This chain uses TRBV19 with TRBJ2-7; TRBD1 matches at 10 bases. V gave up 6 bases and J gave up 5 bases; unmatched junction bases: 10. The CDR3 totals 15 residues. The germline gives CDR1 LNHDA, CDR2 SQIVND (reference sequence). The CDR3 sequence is CASSPAGTGVDEQYF. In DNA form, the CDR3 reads TGTGCCAGTAGCCCTGCCGGGACAGGGGTTGACGAGCAGTACTTC.

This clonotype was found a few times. The CDR3 sequence: CASSYGPGEAFF. The CDR3 DNA sequence: TGTGCCAGCAGTTACGGTCCAGGTGAAGCTTTCTTT. V usage is TRBV6-2 or TRBV6-3 and J usage is TRBJ1-1; the D is unclear. CDR1 is MNHEY, CDR2 SVGEGT, per germline. V was trimmed by 2 bases and J by 7 bases, leaving 8 bases between them. There are 12 residues in the CDR3.

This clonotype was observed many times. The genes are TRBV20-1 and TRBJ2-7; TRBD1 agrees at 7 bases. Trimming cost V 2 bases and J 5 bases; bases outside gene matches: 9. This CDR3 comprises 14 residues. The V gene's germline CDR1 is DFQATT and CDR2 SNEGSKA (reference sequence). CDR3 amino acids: CSARQQGSWDEQYF. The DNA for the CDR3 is TGCAGTGCTAGACAACAGGGGTCGTGGGACGAGCAGTACTTC.

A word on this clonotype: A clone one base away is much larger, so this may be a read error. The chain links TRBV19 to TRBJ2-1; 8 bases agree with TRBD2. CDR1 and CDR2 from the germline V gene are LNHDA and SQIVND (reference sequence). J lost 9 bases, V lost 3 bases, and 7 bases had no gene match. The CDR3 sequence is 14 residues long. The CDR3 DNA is TGTGCCAGTAGTATGGCTAGCGGGCGCGGTGAGCAGTTCTTC. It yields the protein CASSMASGRGEQFF.

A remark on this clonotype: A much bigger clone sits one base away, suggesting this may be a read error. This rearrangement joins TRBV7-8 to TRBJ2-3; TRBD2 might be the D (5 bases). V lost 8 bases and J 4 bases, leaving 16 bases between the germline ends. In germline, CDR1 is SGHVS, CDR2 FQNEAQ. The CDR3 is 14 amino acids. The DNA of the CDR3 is TGTGCCAGCTCCGGGATCCCAGTTCCAGATACGCAGTATTTT. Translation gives CASSGIPVPDTQYF.

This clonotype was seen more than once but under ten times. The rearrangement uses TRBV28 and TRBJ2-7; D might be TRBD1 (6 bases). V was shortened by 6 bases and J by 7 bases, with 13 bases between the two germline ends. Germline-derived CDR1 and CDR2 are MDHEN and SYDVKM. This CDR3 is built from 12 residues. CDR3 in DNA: TGTGCCAGCAGCCCATGGACAGAGGAGCAGTACTTC. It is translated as CASSPWTEEQYF.

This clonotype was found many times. The CDR3 nucleotides read TGTGCCAGCAGTAGGACAGGCGACACCGGGGAGCTGTTTTTT. Amino acids: CASSRTGDTGELFF. J is TRBJ2-2 and V is TRBV27, with 7 bases matching TRBD1. CDR1 and CDR2 from the germline V gene are MNHEY and SMNVEV (reference sequence). CDR3 length: 14 residues. J gave up 3 bases and V 5 bases, and 3 bases lay outside the gene matches.

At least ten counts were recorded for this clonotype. This CDR3 is CASSGAGGAFF. CDR3 nucleotide sequence: TGTGCCAGCAGTGGGGCAGGGGGGGCTTTCTTT. This sequence joins TRBV2 and TRBJ1-1; 7 bases are a match to TRBD1. V was clipped by 4 bases and J by 11 bases; unmatched bases: 4. Germline lookup yields CDR1 SNHLY and CDR2 FYNNEI. CDR3 length: 11 residues.

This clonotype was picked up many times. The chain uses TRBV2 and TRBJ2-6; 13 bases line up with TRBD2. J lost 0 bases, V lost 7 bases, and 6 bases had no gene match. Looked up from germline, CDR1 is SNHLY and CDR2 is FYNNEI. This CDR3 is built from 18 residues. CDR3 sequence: CASTRLAGGPSGANVLTF. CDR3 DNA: TGTGCCAGCACCAGACTAGCGGGGGGCCCCTCTGGGGCCAACGTCCTGACTTTC.

CDR3 sequence: CASSPTLAGETYEQYF. The CDR3 DNA reads TGTGCCAGCAGCCCCACTCTAGCGGGGGAAACCTACGAGCAGTACTTC. The chain carries TRBV7-9 and TRBJ2-7, with 10 bases fitting TRBD2. The V segment lost 5 bases and the J segment 2 bases; nucleotides outside the gene matches: 9. The CDR3 has 16 amino acids. Germline-derived CDR1 and CDR2 are SEHNR and FQNEAQ (reference sequence). The whole variable domain, filled in from reference TRBV7-9 and TRBJ2-7, reads DTGVSQNPRHKITKRGQNVTFRCDPISEHNRLYWYRQTLGQGPEFLTYFQNEAQLEKSRLLSDRFSAERPKGSFSTLEIQRTEQGDSAMYLCASSPTLAGETYEQYFGPGTRLTVT.

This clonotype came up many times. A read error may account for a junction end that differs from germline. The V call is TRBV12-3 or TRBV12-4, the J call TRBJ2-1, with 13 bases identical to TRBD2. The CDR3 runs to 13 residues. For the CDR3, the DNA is TGTGCCAGCAGTCCTTCCGGGACTAGCGGGACGAAATTC. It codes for CASSPSGTSGTKF.

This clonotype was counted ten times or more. CDR3 residues: CATSILRPDTQYF. CDR3 DNA: TGTGCCACCAGCATCCTCCGCCCCGATACGCAGTATTTT. The rearrangement links TRBV15 to TRBJ2-3; D is unresolved. This CDR3 spans 13 amino acids. Germline values: CDR1 LNHNV, CDR2 YYDKDF (reference sequence). V was clipped by 4 bases and J by 6 bases, with 11 bases between them. The whole variable domain, filled in from reference TRBV15 and TRBJ2-3, reads DAMVIQNPRYQVTQFGKPVTLSCSQTLNHNVMYWYQQKSSQAPKLLFHYYDKDFNNEADTPDNFQSRRPNTSFCFLDIRSPGLGDTAMYLCATSILRPDTQYFGPGTRLTVL.

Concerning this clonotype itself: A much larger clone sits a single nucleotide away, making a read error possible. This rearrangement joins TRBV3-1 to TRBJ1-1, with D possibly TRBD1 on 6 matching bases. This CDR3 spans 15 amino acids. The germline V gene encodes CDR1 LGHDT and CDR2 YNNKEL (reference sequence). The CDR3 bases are TGTGCCAGCGGCCAAGATGGGGGGCCGAACACTGAAGCTTTCTTT. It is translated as CASGQDGGPNTEAFF.

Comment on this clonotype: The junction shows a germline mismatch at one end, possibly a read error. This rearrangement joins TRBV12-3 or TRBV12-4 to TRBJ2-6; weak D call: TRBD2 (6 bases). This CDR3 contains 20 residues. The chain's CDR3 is CASSFIPTGVAGSGANVPTF. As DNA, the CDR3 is TGTGCCAGCAGTTTCATCCCAACGGGGGTCGCGGGTTCTGGGGCCAACGTCCCGACTTTC.

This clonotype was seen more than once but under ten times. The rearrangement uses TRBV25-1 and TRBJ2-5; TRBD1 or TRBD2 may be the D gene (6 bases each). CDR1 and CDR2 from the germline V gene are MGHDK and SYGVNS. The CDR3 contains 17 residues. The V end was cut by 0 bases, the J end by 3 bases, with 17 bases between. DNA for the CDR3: TGTGCCAGCAGTGAATATCCCCGGGGGCCGGGGGAAGAGACCCAGTACTTC. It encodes CASSEYPRGPGEETQYF. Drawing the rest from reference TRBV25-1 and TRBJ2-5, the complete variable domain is EADIYQTPRYLVIGTGKKITLECSQTMGHDKMYWYQQDPGMELHLIHYSYGVNSTEKGDLSSESTVSRIRTEHFPLTLESARPSHTSQYLCASSEYPRGPGEETQYFGPGTRLLVL.

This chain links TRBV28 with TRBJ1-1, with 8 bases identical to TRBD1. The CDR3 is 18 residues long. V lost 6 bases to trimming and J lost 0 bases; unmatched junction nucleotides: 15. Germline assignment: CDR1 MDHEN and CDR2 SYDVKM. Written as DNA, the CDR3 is TGTGCCAGCAGCGGCCCGGGACAGGAGTGGTCCGTGAACACTGAAGCTTTCTTT. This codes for CASSGPGQEWSVNTEAFF.

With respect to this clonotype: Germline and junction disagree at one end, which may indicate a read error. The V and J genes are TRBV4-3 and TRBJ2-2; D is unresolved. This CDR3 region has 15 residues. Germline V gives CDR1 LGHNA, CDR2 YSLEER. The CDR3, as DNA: TGCGCCAGCCGCCAAGGCCTATCGAACACCGGGGAGCTGTTTTTT. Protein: CASRQGLSNTGELFF.

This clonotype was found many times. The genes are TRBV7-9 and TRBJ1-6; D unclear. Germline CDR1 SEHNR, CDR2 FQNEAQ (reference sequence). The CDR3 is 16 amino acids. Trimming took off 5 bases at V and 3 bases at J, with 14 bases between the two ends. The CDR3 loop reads CASSQGYSDYNSPLHF. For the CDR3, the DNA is TGTGCCAGCAGCCAAGGGTATAGCGACTATAATTCACCCCTCCACTTT.

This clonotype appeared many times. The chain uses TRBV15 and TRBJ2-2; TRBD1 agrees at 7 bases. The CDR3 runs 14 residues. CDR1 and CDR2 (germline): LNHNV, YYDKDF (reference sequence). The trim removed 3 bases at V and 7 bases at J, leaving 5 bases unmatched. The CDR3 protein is CATSRTGPHGELFF. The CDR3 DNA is TGTGCCACCAGCAGGACAGGGCCCCACGGGGAGCTGTTTTTT.